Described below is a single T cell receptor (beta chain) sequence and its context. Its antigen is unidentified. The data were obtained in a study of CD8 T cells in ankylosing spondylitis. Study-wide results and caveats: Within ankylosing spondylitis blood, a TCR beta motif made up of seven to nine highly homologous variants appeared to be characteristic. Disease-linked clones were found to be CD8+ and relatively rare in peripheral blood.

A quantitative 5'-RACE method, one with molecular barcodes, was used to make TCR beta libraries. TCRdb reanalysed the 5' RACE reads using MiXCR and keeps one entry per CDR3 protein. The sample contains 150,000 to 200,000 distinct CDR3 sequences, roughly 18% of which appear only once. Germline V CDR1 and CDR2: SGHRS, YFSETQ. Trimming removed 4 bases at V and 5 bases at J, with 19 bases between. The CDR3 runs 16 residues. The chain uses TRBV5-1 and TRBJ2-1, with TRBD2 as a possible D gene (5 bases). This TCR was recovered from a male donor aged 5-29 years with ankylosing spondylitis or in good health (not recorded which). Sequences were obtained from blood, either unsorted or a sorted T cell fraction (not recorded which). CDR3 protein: CASSDLSSGANNEQFF. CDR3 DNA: TGCGCCAGCAGCGATCTTTCAAGCGGAGCCAACAATGAGCAGTTCTTC.